The 7 T cell receptor beta chains given below trace back to one sample, sequenced in a study of T cell changes during pregnancy in multiple sclerosis. TCRdb's table, derived via immunoSEQ multiplex PCR, lists solely in-frame clones and lacks some. Here the sample spans around 62,000 clones, around nine tenths being singletons. The starting material was peripheral blood, obtained in the third trimester of pregnancy. These receptors were obtained from a female donor with multiple sclerosis, enrolled in a pregnancy study.

The V call is TRBV5-8, the J call TRBJ2-7; the match to TRBD2 covers 8 bases. The V gene end was trimmed by 4 bases and the J gene end by 4 bases; junction bases not matched to a gene: 10. The CDR3 runs 15 residues. CDR1 SGHTS and CDR2 YDEGEE come from the germline V gene. The CDR3 reads CASSASGSTLYEQYF. CDR3 DNA sequence: TGTGCCAGCAGCGCGAGCGGGAGCACCCTATACGAGCAGTACTTC.

This clone was picked up one time. J is TRBJ2-1 and V is TRBV5-1; 7 nucleotides line up with TRBD2. The CDR3 is 16 residues long. Trimming took 0 bases from V and 2 from J; bases not matched to a gene: 5. Germline loops: CDR1 SGHRS, CDR2 YFSETQ. CDR3 DNA: TGCGCCAGCAGCTTGGAACAGCGGGGTACCTACAATGAGCAGTTCTTC. Protein product: CASSLEQRGTYNEQFF.

The gene calls are TRBV18 and TRBJ1-2; 7 bases fit TRBD1. V lost 4 bases and J lost 6; bases outside the gene matches: 2. The CDR3 has 12 amino acids. The germline gives CDR1 KGHSH, CDR2 LQKENI. CDR3 region: CASSRQGDGYTF. The CDR3 region has the DNA TGTGCCAGCTCACGACAGGGAGATGGCTACACCTTC.

V and J are TRBV6-1 and TRBJ2-7; 8 bases match TRBD1. Germline V gene lookup returns CDR1 MNHNS and CDR2 SASEGT. The CDR3 length is 14 residues. Trimming at V came to 4 bases and at J to 4 bases, leaving 6 bases not matched to a gene. CDR3 nucleotides: TGTGCCAGCAGTGCCACAGGGGGTGTTTACGAGCAGTACTTC. Amino acids: CASSATGGVYEQYF.

CDR3 coding DNA: TGTGCCAGCAGCAACACCGACGGGGGGCCCCAGCATTTT. It encodes CASSNTDGGPQHF. The J gene is TRBJ1-5, the V gene TRBV6-1, with a possible D match to TRBD1 (5 bases). Germline V gene lookup returns CDR1 MNHNS and CDR2 SASEGT. This CDR3 is 13 amino acids long. The ends were cut back, 6 bases at V and 9 bases at J, with 15 bases in the middle.

The chain has TRBV27 and TRBJ2-2; D is possibly TRBD1 (6 bases). The length of the CDR3 is 14 residues. Germline CDR1 reads MNHEY; CDR2 reads SMNVEV (reference sequence). V was shortened by 6 bases and J by 1 base, with 9 bases between the two germline ends. The CDR3 region is CASSPTGNTGELFF. For the CDR3, the DNA is TGTGCCAGCAGCCCGACAGGGAACACCGGGGAGCTGTTTTTT.

The CDR3 loop reads CASSPYQAGGLYYGYTF. CDR3 DNA sequence: TGTGCCAGCAGCCCGTACCAGGCAGGGGGCTTATACTATGGCTACACCTTC. The rearrangement links TRBV5-4 to TRBJ1-2; TRBD1 matches 8 bases. The CDR3 length is 17 residues. Germline V gives CDR1 SGHNT, CDR2 YYREEE (reference sequence). After removal of 4 bases from V and 3 bases from J, the junction contained 14 bases not matched to a gene.